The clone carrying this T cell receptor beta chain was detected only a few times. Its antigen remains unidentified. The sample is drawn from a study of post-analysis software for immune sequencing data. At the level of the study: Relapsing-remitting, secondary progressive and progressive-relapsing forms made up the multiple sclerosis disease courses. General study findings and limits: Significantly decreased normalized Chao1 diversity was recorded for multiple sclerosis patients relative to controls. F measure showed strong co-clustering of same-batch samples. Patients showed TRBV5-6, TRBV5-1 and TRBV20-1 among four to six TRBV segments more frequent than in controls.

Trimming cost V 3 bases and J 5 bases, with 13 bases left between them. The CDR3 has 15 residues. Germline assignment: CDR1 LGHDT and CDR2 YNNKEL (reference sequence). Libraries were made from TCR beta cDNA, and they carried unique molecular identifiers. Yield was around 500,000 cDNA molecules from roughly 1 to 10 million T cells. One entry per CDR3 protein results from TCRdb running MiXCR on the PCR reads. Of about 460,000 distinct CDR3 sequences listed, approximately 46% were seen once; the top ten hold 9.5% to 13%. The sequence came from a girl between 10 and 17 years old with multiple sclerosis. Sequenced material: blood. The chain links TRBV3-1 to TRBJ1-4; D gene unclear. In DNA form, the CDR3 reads TGTGCCAGCAGCCAGAACTTGGGAGGGAATGAAAAACTGTTTTTT. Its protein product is CASSQNLGGNEKLFF.